This T cell receptor (beta chain) emerged from a study of T cells in Graves' hyperthyroidism and ophthalmopathy. Uncontrolled infection, other autoimmune disease, pregnancy or lactation led to exclusion. Thyroid ultrasound and orbital computed tomography, with clinical symptoms and serum thyroxine and TRAb, informed diagnoses. This clonotype was counted a few times. Its cognate antigen is unknown. RNA transcripts served as the template for amplifying TCR beta CDR3 regions. The study used the HTBI primer set for a first-round RT-PCR of the TCR CDR3. TCRdb itself ran the multiplex PCR reads through MiXCR, one entry per CDR3 protein. This sample yields 500,000 to 600,000 distinct CDR3 sequences, of which 46% are seen a single time; roughly 20% belongs to the top ten. Regarding the study as a whole: Among thyroid clonotypes expanded above 0.001, most also appeared in blood. It was a median around 6 months before onset that the model predicted ophthalmopathy.

The CDR3 extends over 14 amino acids. Trimming removed 7 bases from V and 2 bases from J; junction bases left unmatched: 7. Germline V gene sequence: CDR1 SEHNR, CDR2 FQNEAQ (reference sequence). This chain connects TRBV7-9 to TRBJ1-2; 7 bases align to TRBD1. This clonotype originated in an adult woman with Graves' disease, either hyperthyroidism or ophthalmopathy (not recorded which). The sequencing sample was made of peripheral blood or thyroid tissue (not recorded which). The CDR3 loop reads CASTLTGTNYGYTF. In DNA, the CDR3 is TGTGCCAGCACTCTGACAGGGACCAACTATGGCTACACCTTC.